Listed below are T cell receptor beta chains from one sample, sequenced in a study of T cells expressing NK-cell markers. TCRdb re-called the 5' RACE reads and gives one entry per CDR3 protein, without DNA. Its clone listing holds a few hundred thousand distinct CDR3 sequences. Specimen: blood T cells: a sorted CD56 or NKG2C T cell subset, CD4+ or CD8+ T cells, or bulk PBMC T cells (not recorded which). These receptor sequences come from a man aged 18 to 70 in good health. The CDR3 runs from the conserved cysteine through the conserved F or W.

j_gene: TRBJ2-7; v_gene: TRBV7-2; CDR3aa: CASSLALREPSDEQYF
j_gene: TRBJ1-2; v_gene: TRBV9; CDR3aa: CASSVDSLNYGYTF
j_gene: TRBJ1-5; v_gene: TRBV6-1; CDR3aa: CASRVRRTQGIQPQHF
j_gene: TRBJ2-1; v_gene: TRBV7-3; CDR3aa: CASSSSASGGDNEQFF
j_gene: TRBJ2-7; v_gene: TRBV5-1; CDR3aa: CASSTAPAGAMTTYEQYF
j_gene: TRBJ2-5; v_gene: TRBV5-1; CDR3aa: CASSEARPGEGISRRSPETQYF
j_gene: TRBJ1-5; v_gene: TRBV10-3; CDR3aa: CAISEREGSNQPQHF
j_gene: TRBJ2-7; v_gene: TRBV28; CDR3aa: CASSGGGTYEQYF
j_gene: TRBJ2-1; v_gene: TRBV3-1; CDR3aa: CASSQVARTSGKYNEQFF
j_gene: TRBJ1-2; v_gene: TRBV7-2; CDR3aa: CASSSGPIWDGYTF
j_gene: TRBJ2-2; v_gene: TRBV4-2; CDR3aa: CASSPLSSGGRPVELFF
j_gene: TRBJ1-3; v_gene: TRBV7-9; CDR3aa: CASSPGRYSGNTIYF
j_gene: TRBJ2-1; v_gene: TRBV20-1; CDR3aa: CSARSWSAEVAGGDREQFF
j_gene: TRBJ1-1; v_gene: TRBV4-1; CDR3aa: CASSQVGWGVRAEAFF
j_gene: TRBJ2-7; v_gene: TRBV29-1; CDR3aa: CSVGEPGGEFFYEQYF
j_gene: TRBJ2-5; v_gene: TRBV16; CDR3aa: CASSQSRALQETQYF
j_gene: TRBJ2-4; v_gene: TRBV20-1; CDR3aa: CSAPDRWGKIDIQYF
j_gene: TRBJ2-1; v_gene: TRBV7-9; CDR3aa: CASSLGNGGGTREQFF
j_gene: TRBJ1-5; v_gene: TRBV12-3/TRBV12-4; CDR3aa: CASSLGVRALGSNQPQHF
j_gene: TRBJ1-5; v_gene: TRBV12-3/TRBV12-4; CDR3aa: CASSRGRVSNQPQHF
j_gene: TRBJ2-7; v_gene: TRBV7-2; CDR3aa: CASSWGQGAVGEQYF
j_gene: TRBJ1-1; v_gene: TRBV7-9; CDR3aa: CASSFTGRMNTEAFF
j_gene: TRBJ2-2; v_gene: TRBV7-9; CDR3aa: CASSRIIRLFF
j_gene: TRBJ1-6; v_gene: TRBV18; CDR3aa: CASSPNRYNSPLHF
j_gene: TRBJ1-4; v_gene: TRBV7-2; CDR3aa: CASSLVGGRGEKLFF
j_gene: TRBJ2-5; v_gene: TRBV7-9; CDR3aa: CASSLGRNSAETQYF
j_gene: TRBJ1-4; v_gene: TRBV6-1; CDR3aa: CASGRRQGREKLFF
j_gene: TRBJ1-5; v_gene: TRBV27; CDR3aa: CASSSHRGVQPQHF
j_gene: TRBJ1-2; v_gene: TRBV6-5; CDR3aa: CASSYLGGTNYGYTF
j_gene: TRBJ1-2; v_gene: TRBV20-1; CDR3aa: CSARVGRAWGYTF
j_gene: TRBJ2-5; v_gene: TRBV7-3; CDR3aa: CASSPLAGREETQYF
j_gene: TRBJ2-1; v_gene: TRBV5-1; CDR3aa: CASSYARAHSYNEQFF
j_gene: TRBJ2-3; v_gene: TRBV11-2; CDR3aa: CASSLISKTQYF
j_gene: TRBJ2-1; v_gene: TRBV6-2/TRBV6-3; CDR3aa: CASSYIGDRYNEQFF
j_gene: TRBJ2-7; v_gene: TRBV11-1; CDR3aa: CASSPSSGTPAYEQYF
j_gene: TRBJ1-1; v_gene: TRBV12-3/TRBV12-4; CDR3aa: CASSLSSRGFTEAFF
j_gene: TRBJ2-6; v_gene: TRBV5-1; CDR3aa: CASSPNTRRGANVLTF
j_gene: TRBJ2-3; v_gene: TRBV28; CDR3aa: CASSDGTGDLTDTQYF
j_gene: TRBJ1-2; v_gene: TRBV28; CDR3aa: CASSLAVLGYTF
j_gene: TRBJ1-5; v_gene: TRBV4-2; CDR3aa: CASSQARGQGSPPQHF
j_gene: TRBJ2-1; v_gene: TRBV27; CDR3aa: CASSLGGTMRQFF
j_gene: TRBJ1-1; v_gene: TRBV5-1; CDR3aa: CASSLVFDRTGSMNTEAFF
j_gene: TRBJ1-2; v_gene: TRBV6-1; CDR3aa: CASSRGGILYGYTF
j_gene: TRBJ2-7; v_gene: TRBV28; CDR3aa: CASTIGGVGTYEQYF
j_gene: TRBJ1-5; v_gene: TRBV20-1; CDR3aa: CSARESPGGGNQPQHF
j_gene: TRBJ1-5; v_gene: TRBV6-1; CDR3aa: CASSGTGEREPPQHF
j_gene: TRBJ2-3; v_gene: TRBV11-3; CDR3aa: CASSLYGEGVGTDTQYF
j_gene: TRBJ1-1; v_gene: TRBV29-1; CDR3aa: CSVADRAYTEAFF
j_gene: TRBJ1-1; v_gene: TRBV6-1; CDR3aa: CASTLSGTANTEAFF
j_gene: TRBJ2-2; v_gene: TRBV20-1; CDR3aa: CSARGRSTVINTGELFF
j_gene: TRBJ2-1; v_gene: TRBV18; CDR3aa: CASSPPRRIEQFF
j_gene: TRBJ1-1; v_gene: TRBV20-1; CDR3aa: CSAKPIPQDTEAFF
j_gene: TRBJ2-1; v_gene: TRBV10-2; CDR3aa: CASRMGLAGGNAEQFF
j_gene: TRBJ2-3; v_gene: TRBV24-1; CDR3aa: CATSGTSGAIDTQYF